This T cell receptor (beta chain) derives from a study of post-analysis software for immune sequencing data. Study conclusions and caveats: Five TRBV segments were more frequent in patients than controls; TRBV5-6, TRBV5-1 and TRBV20-1 belonged to this group.

This clonotype was observed many times. The antigen is unknown. This CDR3 is built from 17 residues. Germline V gene lookup returns CDR1 SQVTM and CDR2 ANQGSEA. The junction had 16 bases not matched to a gene; V was cut back by 6 bases and J by 2 bases. Unique molecular identifiers were present in the TCR beta cDNA libraries. MiXCR, run by TCRdb on the PCR reads, gives a single entry per CDR3 protein. The profile covers approximately 260,000 distinct CDR3 sequences, with about 40% appearing a single time and 4% to 5.5% taken by the ten largest. Material for sequencing was blood. This TCR came from a girl aged 5-17 years with multiple sclerosis. The rearrangement uses TRBV29-1 and TRBJ2-3; TRBD2 matches 8 bases. CDR3 DNA: TGCAGCGTCCAAGACCGACCGGGGGGGGGGTACACAGATACGCAGTATTTT. This codes for CSVQDRPGGGYTDTQYF.